In its sample, the clone carrying this T cell receptor (beta chain) was seen once. The sample belongs to a study of cytomegalovirus exposure and HLA in healthy donors. CDR1 SNHLY and CDR2 FYNNEI come from the germline V gene. CDR3 length: 14 amino acids. Trimming left V 4 bases short and J 4 bases short, with 14 bases between. PCR involved 60 Vbeta and 13 Jbeta primers. The assay was immunoSEQ multiplex PCR, and TCRdb's table has in-frame clones only and misses some. The table lists roughly 180,000 clones, 84% of them singletons, with around 0.98% in the top ten. Sequencing used PBMCs. This clonotype originated in a man under 40 in good health and CMV-seronegative. The chain joins TRBV2 to TRBJ2-7; D is possibly TRBD2 (5 bases). The CDR3 bases are TGTGCCAGCAGTGGGTTGGAGGTCTGGTACGAGCAGTACTTC. Translated, it gives CASSGLEVWYEQYF.